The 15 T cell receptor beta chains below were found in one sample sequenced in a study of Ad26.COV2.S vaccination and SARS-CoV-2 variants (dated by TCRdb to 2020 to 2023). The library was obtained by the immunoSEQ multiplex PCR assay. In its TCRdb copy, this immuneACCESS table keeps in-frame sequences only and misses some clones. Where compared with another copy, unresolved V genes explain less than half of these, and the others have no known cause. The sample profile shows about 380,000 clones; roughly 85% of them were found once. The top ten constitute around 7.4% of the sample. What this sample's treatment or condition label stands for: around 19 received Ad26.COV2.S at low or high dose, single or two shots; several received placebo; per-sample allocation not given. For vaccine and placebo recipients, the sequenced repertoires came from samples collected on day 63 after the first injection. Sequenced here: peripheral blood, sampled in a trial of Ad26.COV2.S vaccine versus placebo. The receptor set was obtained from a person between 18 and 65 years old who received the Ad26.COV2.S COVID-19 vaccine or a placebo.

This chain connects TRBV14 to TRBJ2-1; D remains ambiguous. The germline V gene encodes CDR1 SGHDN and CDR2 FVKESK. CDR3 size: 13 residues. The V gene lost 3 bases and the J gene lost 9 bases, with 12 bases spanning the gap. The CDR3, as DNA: TGTGCCAGCAGCCACCCGACTCGAGCTGAGCAGTTCTTC. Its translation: CASSHPTRAEQFF. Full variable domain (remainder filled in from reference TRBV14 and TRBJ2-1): EAGVTQFPSHSVIEKGQTVTLRCDPISGHDNLYWYRRVMGKEIKFLLHFVKESKQDESGMPNNRFLAERTGGTYSTLKVQPAELEDSGVYFCASSHPTRAEQFFGPGTRLTVL.

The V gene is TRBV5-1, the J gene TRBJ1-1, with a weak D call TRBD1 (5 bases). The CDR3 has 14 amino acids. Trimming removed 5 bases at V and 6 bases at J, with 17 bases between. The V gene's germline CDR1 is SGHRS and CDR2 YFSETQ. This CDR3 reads CASRRYGGDPEAFF. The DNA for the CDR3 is TGCGCCAGCAGGAGGTATGGGGGGGACCCTGAAGCTTTCTTT. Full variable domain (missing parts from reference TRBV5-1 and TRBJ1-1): KAGVTQTPRYLIKTRGQQVTLSCSPISGHRSVSWYQQTPGQGLQFLFEYFSETQRNKGNFPGRFSGRQFSNSRSEMNVSTLELGDSALYLCASRRYGGDPEAFFGQGTRLTVV.

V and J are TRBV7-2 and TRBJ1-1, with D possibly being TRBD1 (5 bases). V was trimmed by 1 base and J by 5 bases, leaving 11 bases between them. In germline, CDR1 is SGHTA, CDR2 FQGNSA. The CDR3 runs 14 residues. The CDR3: CASSLVGGRTEAFF. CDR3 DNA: TGTGCCAGCAGCTTAGTGGGGGGTAGGACTGAAGCTTTCTTT.

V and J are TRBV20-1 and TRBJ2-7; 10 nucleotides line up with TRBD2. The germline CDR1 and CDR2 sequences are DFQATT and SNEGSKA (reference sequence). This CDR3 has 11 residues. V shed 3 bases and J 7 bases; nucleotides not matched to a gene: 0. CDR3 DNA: TGCAGTGCTAGGGGACTAGCGGAGCAGTACTTC. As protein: CSARGLAEQYF.

This chain's CDR3 is CASSVVSGEINEQFF. Here the CDR3 DNA reads TGTGCCAGCAGCGTAGTTAGCGGGGAGATCAATGAGCAGTTCTTC. The rearrangement links TRBV9 to TRBJ2-1; 8 bases match TRBD2. CDR3 length equals 15 residues. V lost 0 bases to trimming and J lost 6 bases; unmatched junction nucleotides: 5. The germline gives CDR1 SGDLS, CDR2 YYNGEE.

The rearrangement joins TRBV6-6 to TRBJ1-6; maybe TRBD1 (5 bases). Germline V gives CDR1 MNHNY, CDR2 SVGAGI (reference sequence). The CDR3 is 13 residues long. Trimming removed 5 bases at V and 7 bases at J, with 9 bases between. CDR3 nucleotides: TGTGCCAGCAGTCGGCAGGGAAATTCACCCCTCCACTTT. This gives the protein CASSRQGNSPLHF.

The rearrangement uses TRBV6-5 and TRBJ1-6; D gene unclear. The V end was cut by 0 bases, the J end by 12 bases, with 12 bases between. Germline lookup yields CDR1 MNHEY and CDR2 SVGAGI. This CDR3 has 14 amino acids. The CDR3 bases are TGTGCCAGCAGTTACTCGCACTTACTTCGACCCCTCCACTTT. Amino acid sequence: CASSYSHLLRPLHF.

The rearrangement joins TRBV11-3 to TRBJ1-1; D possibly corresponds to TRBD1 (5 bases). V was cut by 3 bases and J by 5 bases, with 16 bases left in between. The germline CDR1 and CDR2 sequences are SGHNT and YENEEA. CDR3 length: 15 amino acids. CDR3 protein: CASSFPSGSGTEAFF. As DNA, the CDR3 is TGTGCCAGCAGCTTCCCGTCAGGGAGTGGAACTGAAGCTTTCTTT.

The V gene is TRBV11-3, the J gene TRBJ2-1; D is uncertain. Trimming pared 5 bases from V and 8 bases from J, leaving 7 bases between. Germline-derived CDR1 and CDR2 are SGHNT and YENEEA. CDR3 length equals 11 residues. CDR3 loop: CASSLWDEQFF. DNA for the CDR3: TGTGCCAGCAGCCTATGGGATGAGCAGTTCTTC.

DNA for the CDR3: TGTGCCAGCAGTCAACTGGTACTGAACACTGAAGCTTTCTTT. It specifies CASSQLVLNTEAFF. This chain uses TRBV7-9 with TRBJ1-1; D is uncertain. This CDR3 has 14 residues. Germline V lookup: CDR1 SEHNR, CDR2 FQNEAQ (reference sequence). V lost 6 bases and J lost 0, with 11 bases in between.

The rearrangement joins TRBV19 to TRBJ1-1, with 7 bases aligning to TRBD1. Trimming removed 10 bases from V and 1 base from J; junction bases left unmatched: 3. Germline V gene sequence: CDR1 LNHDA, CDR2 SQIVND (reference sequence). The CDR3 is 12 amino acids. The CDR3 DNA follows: TGTGCCATTAGACAGGGGAACACTGAAGCTTTCTTT. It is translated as CAIRQGNTEAFF.

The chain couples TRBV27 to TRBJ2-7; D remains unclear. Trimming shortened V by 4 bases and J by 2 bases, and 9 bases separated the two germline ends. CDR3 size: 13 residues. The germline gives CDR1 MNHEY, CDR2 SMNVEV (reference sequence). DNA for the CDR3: TGTGCCAGCAGTTCCTACTTCCCCTACGAGCAGTACTTC. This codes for CASSSYFPYEQYF.

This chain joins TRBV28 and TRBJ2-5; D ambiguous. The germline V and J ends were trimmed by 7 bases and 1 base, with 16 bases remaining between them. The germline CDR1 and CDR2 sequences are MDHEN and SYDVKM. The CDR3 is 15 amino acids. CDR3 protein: CASTPQVRFQETQYF. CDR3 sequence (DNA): TGTGCCAGCACTCCCCAGGTCCGGTTCCAAGAGACCCAGTACTTC.

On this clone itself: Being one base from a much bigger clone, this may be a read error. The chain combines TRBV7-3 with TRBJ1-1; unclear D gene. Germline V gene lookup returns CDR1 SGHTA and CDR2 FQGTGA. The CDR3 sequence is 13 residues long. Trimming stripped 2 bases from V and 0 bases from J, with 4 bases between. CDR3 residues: CASSLQVNTEAFF. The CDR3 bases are TGTGCCAGCAGCTTACAGGTGAACACTGAAGCTTTCTTT.

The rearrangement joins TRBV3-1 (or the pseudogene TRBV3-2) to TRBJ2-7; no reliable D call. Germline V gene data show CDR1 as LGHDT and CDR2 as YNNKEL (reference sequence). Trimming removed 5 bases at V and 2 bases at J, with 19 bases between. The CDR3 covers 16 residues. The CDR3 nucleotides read TGTGCCAGCAGCGAACTTCGCACGGGTGGACCCTACGAGCAGTACTTC. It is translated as CASSELRTGGPYEQYF.